This T cell receptor (beta chain) stems from a study of vaccination effects on CD4 cells after COVID-19. Assay: immunoSEQ multiplex PCR; the TCRdb copy retains only in-frame clones and omits some. The profile shows tens of thousands of clones, 60% to 80% of them singletons. From germline, CDR1 is LNHNV and CDR2 YYDKDF (reference sequence). CDR3 size: 14 residues. The ends were cut back, 6 bases at V and 4 bases at J, with 12 bases in the middle. Note on this clone: Antigen: not known.

Antigen-specific CD4+ T cell clonotypes were called by their expansion after viral peptide-pool culture in ViraFEST. Having been cultured for 10 days, the cells underwent CD4+ T cell isolation. The study found no prior SARS-CoV-2 infection in the vaccine recipients, who tested negative for nucleocapsid antibodies. The chain links TRBV15 to TRBJ1-4, with a weak D call TRBD1 (5 bases). Sequencing used CD4+ T cells from PBMCs cultured with HCoV-OC43 spike peptides, obtained before COVID-19 vaccination. Subset given: HCoV-OC43 spike overlapping peptide pool stimulation. The origin of this receptor is a human donor who received a COVID-19 vaccine. CDR3 in amino acids: CATSRPGGNEKLFF. The CDR3 DNA is TGTGCCACCAGTAGGCCCGGGGGTAATGAAAAACTGTTTTTT. The full variable domain, its missing parts supplied by reference TRBV15 and TRBJ1-4, is DAMVIQNPRYQVTQFGKPVTLSCSQTLNHNVMYWYQQKSSQAPKLLFHYYDKDFNNEADTPDNFQSRRPNTSFCFLDIRSPGLGDTAMYLCATSRPGGNEKLFFGSGTQLSVL.